This T cell receptor (beta chain) was sequenced during a study of CXCR3-negative and CXCR3-positive naive CD8 T cells. About the research overall: Summed over all libraries, TRB reads came to 110 million to 150 million, with about 1.5 +/- 0.3 million per library. General study findings and limits: Researchers reported similar TRBV-TRBJ usage in naive CXCR3-negative and CXCR3-positive cells, though memory differed. Comparably high diversity marked both naive subsets, whereas memory CD8+ cells had much lower diversity. More hydrophobic TRB CDR3s occurred in CXCR3-positive than in CXCR3-negative naive cells. Freshly isolated PBMCs were used in most assays, given partial CXCR3 loss after freezing.

The CDR3 spans 18 residues. Per germline, CDR1 SGHTA and CDR2 FQGNSA. Preparation of TRB cDNA libraries relied on 5' RACE carrying UMI labels. Reprocessing the 5' RACE reads, TCRdb reports a single entry for every CDR3 protein and omits DNA. The specimen's table records 130,000 to 150,000 distinct CDR3 sequences. A remark on this clonotype: Its antigen is not known.

The sequenced sample was naive CXCR3+ CD8+ T cells from blood. The sample's subset: CD45RO-CCR7+CD27+CD95- naive CD8+ T cells expressing CXCR3 (TNR3+). This TCR was sampled from a human donor in good health. Some clones in this sample may be carry-over from other donors' samples. The chain combines TRBV7-2 with TRBJ2-5; TCRdb's D call of TRBD2 is untestable without DNA. Here the CDR3 reads CASSVRLAGGLSQETQYF.